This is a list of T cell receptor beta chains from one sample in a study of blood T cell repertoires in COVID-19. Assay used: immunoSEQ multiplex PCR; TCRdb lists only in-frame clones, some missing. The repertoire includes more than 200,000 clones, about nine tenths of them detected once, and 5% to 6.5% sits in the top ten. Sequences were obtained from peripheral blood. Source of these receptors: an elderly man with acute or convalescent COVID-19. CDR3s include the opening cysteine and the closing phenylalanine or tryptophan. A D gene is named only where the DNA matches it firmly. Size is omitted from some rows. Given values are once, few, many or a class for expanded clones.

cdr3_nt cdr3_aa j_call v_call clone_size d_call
TGTGCCAGCAGTGAGGTGGGGCGTGAGCAGTTCTTC CASSEVGREQFF TRBJ2-1 TRBV6-4 - -
TGTGCCAGCAGTTACTCGCGAGGGACTGAAGCTTTCTTT CASSYSRGTEAFF TRBJ1-1 TRBV6-5 few -
TGTGCCAGCAGCACTAGGGGAGGGTTCGACACTGAAGCTTTCTTT CASSTRGGFDTEAFF TRBJ1-1 TRBV5-5 - -
TGTGCCAGCAGTCCCCTTCCTAGCGCCAGCTCCTACAATGAGCAGTTCTTC CASSPLPSASSYNEQFF TRBJ2-1 TRBV28 - -
TGTGCCAGCAGGGCAGGGGCTGGAAACACCATATATTTT CASRAGAGNTIYF TRBJ1-3 TRBV6-5 - -
TGCGCCAGCAGACTAGCACACCAAGAGACCCAGTACTTC CASRLAHQETQYF TRBJ2-5 TRBV5-1 - -
TGTGCCATCAGTGAGTCGGGACAGCCGAACACTGAAGCTTTCTTT CAISESGQPNTEAFF TRBJ1-1 TRBV10-3 - TRBD1
TGTGCCAGCAGTTACGCTCAGCGCTACGAGCAGTACTTC CASSYAQRYEQYF TRBJ2-7 TRBV27 - -
TGTGCCAGCAGCAAAGCATCCGGACACCAAGACTACAATGAGCAGTTCTTC CASSKASGHQDYNEQFF TRBJ2-1 TRBV21-1 - -
TGTGCCAGCTCACCACCGAGCAGGGGAGAGACCCAGTACTTC CASSPPSRGETQYF TRBJ2-5 TRBV18 - -
TGTGCCAGCAGCTTACTAGCGGGGCTCACAGATACGCAGTATTTT CASSLLAGLTDTQYF TRBJ2-3 TRBV5-6 - TRBD2
TGTGCCAGCAGTTTACACGGGACTAGCGGTTTCGATGAGCAGTTCTTC CASSLHGTSGFDEQFF TRBJ2-1 TRBV28 - TRBD2
TGTGCCATCAGTGAGTCCTCGGGAGAGTTCAAAGATACGCAGTATTTT CAISESSGEFKDTQYF TRBJ2-3 TRBV10-3 - -
TGTGCCAGCAGTTACTCCTCCAGGGGGCTCGAAGCTTTCTTT CASSYSSRGLEAFF TRBJ1-1 TRBV6-5 - TRBD1
TGTGCCAGTAAAGGGGGCGTCAACTATGGCTACACCTTC CASKGGVNYGYTF TRBJ1-2 TRBV19 - TRBD1
TGTGCCTGGATCAAGACAGGGGGAAGGGATGAAGCTTTCTTT CAWIKTGGRDEAFF TRBJ1-1 TRBV30 - TRBD1
TGCGCCAGCAGCGCCAGCGGGACCAAGCAGTTCTTC CASSASGTKQFF TRBJ2-1 TRBV5-1 - TRBD2
TGTGCCAGCAGCTTAGAAGCGGGACCACTGGGGACTGAAGCTTTCTTT CASSLEAGPLGTEAFF TRBJ1-1 TRBV11-2 - -
TGTGCCAGCAGCTGGGTGCTCGGGGTCGATGAGCAGTTCTTC CASSWVLGVDEQFF TRBJ2-1 TRBV5-8 - -
TGTGCCAGCAGCCCTCGGCCTAGCGGGGGACCCCTCAATGAGCAGTTCTTC CASSPRPSGGPLNEQFF TRBJ2-1 TRBV7-2 - TRBD2
TGCGCCAGCAGCGGAGGGACGACAGCGCAATCAGGCACTGAAGCTTTCTTT CASSGGTTAQSGTEAFF TRBJ1-1 TRBV5-1 - -
TGCAGCGTTGAAGATGCAGGGCTTGGAAACACCATATATTTT CSVEDAGLGNTIYF TRBJ1-3 TRBV29-1 - -
TGTGCCAGCTCAGATTCGGTTGTCGCAACCGGAAACACCATATATTTT CASSDSVVATGNTIYF TRBJ1-3 TRBV18 - -
TGTGCCAGTAGTCACCTTGACCCATTACGACAAGAAAAACTGTTTTTT CASSHLDPLRQEKLFF TRBJ1-4 TRBV19 once -
TGTGCCAGCACAGGACAGGGTCCCAACTATGGCTACACCTTC CASTGQGPNYGYTF TRBJ1-2 TRBV6-5 - TRBD1
TGTGCCAGCAGTTACTCGAGGGCTAGGGTTGGTCAGCCCCAGCATTTT CASSYSRARVGQPQHF TRBJ1-5 TRBV6-2/TRBV6-3 few -
TGTGCCAGCAGCTCCGGACAGGGTGGCACAGATACGCAGTATTTT CASSSGQGGTDTQYF TRBJ2-3 TRBV5-4 few TRBD1
TGCGCCAGCAGCGAGAGCCCGGGACTAGCGACCGAGCAGTACTTC CASSESPGLATEQYF TRBJ2-7 TRBV5-1 - TRBD2
TGTGCCAGCAGCCCTGATGGGACTAGCGGATACACCGGGGAGCTGTTTTTT CASSPDGTSGYTGELFF TRBJ2-2 TRBV7-8 - TRBD2
TGTGCCAGCTCCTCGATGACTAGCGGGAGTTCAGATACGCAGTATTTT CASSSMTSGSSDTQYF TRBJ2-3 TRBV18 - TRBD2
TGTGCCTGGATCCCTTCGGGGGAGACCCAGTACTTC CAWIPSGETQYF TRBJ2-5 TRBV30 - -
TGCAGCGTTGAAGGCGGGAGAGAGGGCCCCTACGAGCAGTACTTC CSVEGGREGPYEQYF TRBJ2-7 TRBV29-1 - TRBD2
TGCAGTGCGAGTACTAGCGCGATTAATGAGCAGTTCTTC CSASTSAINEQFF TRBJ2-1 TRBV20-1 - TRBD2
TGTGCCAGCAGCCCTGGACAGGTAGTCTCTGGGGCCAACGTCCTGACTTTC CASSPGQVVSGANVLTF TRBJ2-6 TRBV5-6 - TRBD1
TGTGCCACCAGCAGAGATGGTGGCGGGAGGTACAATGAGCAGTTCTTC CATSRDGGGRYNEQFF TRBJ2-1 TRBV15 - TRBD2
TGTGCCAGCAGTCCAAGACAGGGGGCAGGTAATTCACCCCTCCACTTT CASSPRQGAGNSPLHF TRBJ1-6 TRBV6-6 - TRBD1
TGTGCCAGCAGCTTAACGGGACTAGCGGCCGCAGATACGCAGTATTTT CASSLTGLAAADTQYF TRBJ2-3 TRBV7-9 - TRBD2
TGTGCCAGCAGTGAGACAGAGCCCTATGGCTACACCTTC CASSETEPYGYTF TRBJ1-2 TRBV2 - -
TGTGCCACTCGTTTGAACACTGAAGCTTTCTTT CATRLNTEAFF TRBJ1-1 TRBV28 - -
TGTGCCTGGCGATACCGGGACAGATGGGGCAATTCACCCCTCCACTTT CAWRYRDRWGNSPLHF TRBJ1-6 TRBV30 few TRBD1
TGTGCCATCAGTGAGTCAGGGGCAACTAATGAAAAACTGTTTTTT CAISESGATNEKLFF TRBJ1-4 TRBV10-3 once -
TGCGCCAGCAGTGATTCACAGGGGCTCGGGAACACTGAAGCTTTCTTT CASSDSQGLGNTEAFF TRBJ1-1 TRBV10-1 - TRBD1
TGTGCCAGTAGTCCCGGGACAGGAAACAATCAGCCCCAGCATTTT CASSPGTGNNQPQHF TRBJ1-5 TRBV19 - TRBD1
TGTGCCAGTTCGGGCGGCAGGGGCAATCAGCCCCAGCATTTT CASSGGRGNQPQHF TRBJ1-5 TRBV19 few -
TGTGCCAGCAGCTTGGGGGACAGGGTCAATGAGCAGTTCTTC CASSLGDRVNEQFF TRBJ2-1 TRBV5-4 once TRBD1